This is a list of T cell receptor beta chains from one sample in a study of early T cells in non-severe SARS-CoV-2 infection. MiXCR was run by TCRdb on the 5' RACE reads, yielding one entry per CDR3 protein. The data contain 100,000 or so distinct CDR3 sequences, roughly 15% of them seen just once; the ten biggest clones take up around 4.9%. Sequencing used whole blood, obtained at baseline. These receptors originate from an adult who was a healthcare worker with PCR-confirmed SARS-CoV-2 infection or an uninfected control (not recorded which). Both conserved end residues are part of each CDR3. D genes are given only for firm matches. Clone size appears in some rows only: once, few, many, or a class for an expanded clone.

clone size	J gene	D gene	V gene	CDR3 protein	CDR3 DNA
many	TRBJ2-5	NA	TRBV6-2/TRBV6-3	CASGGQPEETQYF	TGTGCCAGCGGCGGACAGCCGGAAGAGACCCAGTACTTC
NA	TRBJ2-2	NA	TRBV28	CASQTRDIPNTGELFF	TGTGCCAGTCAGACCCGGGACATCCCGAACACCGGGGAGCTGTTTTTT
few	TRBJ1-5	TRBD1	TRBV2	CASNPGQGFNQPQHF	TGTGCCAGCAATCCGGGACAGGGTTTCAATCAGCCCCAGCATTTT
NA	TRBJ2-7	NA	TRBV12-3/TRBV12-4	CASTQGSYEQYF	TGTGCCAGCACCCAGGGATCCTACGAGCAGTACTTC
medium-sized	TRBJ1-5	NA	TRBV6-5	CASSQRRGGNQPQHF	TGTGCCAGCAGTCAGCGGCGAGGGGGCAATCAGCCCCAGCATTTT
many	TRBJ2-1	TRBD2	TRBV20-1	CSAALAGGYNEQFF	TGCAGTGCTGCCCTAGCGGGAGGCTACAATGAGCAGTTCTTC
few	TRBJ2-3	NA	TRBV20-1	CSAAPSTDTQYF	TGCAGTGCTGCCCCTAGCACAGATACGCAGTATTTT
NA	TRBJ2-5	TRBD2	TRBV7-9	CASSRPWREPEETQYF	TGTGCCAGCAGCCGTCCTTGGCGGGAGCCCGAAGAGACCCAGTACTTC
few	TRBJ1-6	NA	TRBV12-3/TRBV12-4	CASSFASGRGSPLHF	TGTGCCAGCAGTTTCGCGTCAGGGAGGGGATCACCCCTCCACTTT
NA	TRBJ1-1	NA	TRBV7-2	CASSLVEGAGQAFF	TGTGCCAGCAGCTTAGTTGAGGGAGCAGGACAAGCTTTCTTT
NA	TRBJ2-1	NA	TRBV30	CAWSVFRRAGHNEQFF	TGTGCCTGGAGTGTATTTCGGCGGGCGGGGCACAATGAGCAGTTCTTC
few	TRBJ2-1	NA	TRBV20-1	CSARGGQYNEQFF	TGCAGTGCTAGGGGGGGACAGTACAATGAGCAGTTCTTC
NA	TRBJ2-1	NA	TRBV5-1	CASSLVGGTYNEQFF	TGCGCCAGCAGCTTGGTGGGTGGTACCTACAATGAGCAGTTCTTC
few	TRBJ2-6	NA	TRBV23-1	CASPLWFSGANVLTF	TGCGCCAGCCCCCTTTGGTTCTCTGGGGCCAACGTCCTGACTTTC
NA	TRBJ1-2	NA	TRBV12-3/TRBV12-4	CASSYSSYGYTF	TGTGCCAGCAGTTATTCGAGCTATGGCTACACCTTC
NA	TRBJ2-3	NA	TRBV30	CAWNDRGTDTQYF	TGTGCCTGGAACGATCGGGGCACAGATACGCAGTATTTT
few	TRBJ2-7	NA	TRBV14	CASSQVTGYEQYF	TGTGCCAGCAGCCAAGTAACGGGGTACGAGCAGTACTTC
NA	TRBJ2-7	TRBD2	TRBV5-1	CASSLSGGASHEQYF	TGCGCCAGCAGCTTGTCGGGGGGTGCCAGTCACGAGCAGTACTTC
few	TRBJ2-3	TRBD2	TRBV7-9	CASSELAGPADTQYF	TGTGCCAGCAGCGAGCTAGCGGGACCCGCAGATACGCAGTATTTT
medium-sized	TRBJ2-5	TRBD1	TRBV7-9	CASSPGQGRETQYF	TGTGCCAGCAGTCCCGGACAGGGACGAGAGACCCAGTACTTC
NA	TRBJ1-5	NA	TRBV6-2/TRBV6-3	CASNYGVSYSNQPQHF	TGTGCCAGCAACTACGGGGTATCCTATAGCAATCAGCCCCAGCATTTT
few	TRBJ2-4	TRBD1	TRBV5-6	CASSGTGENIQYF	TGTGCCAGTTCCGGGACAGGAGAAAACATTCAGTACTTC
NA	TRBJ1-2	TRBD1	TRBV11-2	CASSLDPGTGSGYTF	TGTGCCAGCAGCTTAGACCCCGGGACAGGGAGTGGCTACACCTTC
NA	TRBJ1-2	NA	TRBV5-1	CASSLGGEYGYTF	TGCGCCAGCAGCTTGGGGGGAGAGTATGGCTACACCTTC
NA	TRBJ1-1	NA	TRBV6-5	CASTASVNTEVFF	TGTGCCAGCACAGCGTCAGTAAACACTGAAGTTTTCTTT
many	TRBJ2-2	NA	TRBV12-3/TRBV12-4	CASSLNTGELFF	TGTGCCAGCAGCCTAAACACCGGGGAGCTGTTTTTT
NA	TRBJ1-6	NA	TRBV6-1	CASMAEDSPLHF	TGTGCCAGCATGGCAGAAGATTCACCCCTCCACTTT
few	TRBJ2-1	TRBD2	TRBV11-2	CASSQAGSDEQFF	TGTGCCAGCAGTCAAGCGGGAAGCGATGAGCAGTTCTTC
NA	TRBJ1-4	NA	TRBV6-1	CASSPGADEKLFF	TGTGCCAGCAGTCCGGGGGCGGATGAAAAACTGTTTTTT
NA	TRBJ2-7	TRBD1	TRBV20-1	CSANGQGAGSYEQYF	TGCAGTGCAAACGGACAGGGGGCGGGCTCCTACGAGCAGTACTTC
few	TRBJ2-2	TRBD1	TRBV6-5	CASSYEGQKNTGELFF	TGTGCCAGCAGTTACGAGGGACAGAAGAACACCGGGGAGCTGTTTTTT
NA	TRBJ1-1	NA	TRBV28	CASSLRRWTEAFF	TGTGCCAGCAGTTTACGTAGATGGACTGAAGCTTTCTTT
few	TRBJ1-2	NA	TRBV6-6	CASSPGSNYGYTF	TGTGCCAGCAGCCCCGGGTCTAACTATGGCTACACCTTC
once	TRBJ2-7	NA	TRBV21-1	CASSIEGPTIYEQYF	TGTGCCAGCAGCATTGAGGGGCCCACCATATACGAGCAGTACTTC
few	TRBJ2-1	NA	TRBV4-1	CASSQLWGAGSSYNEQFF	TGCGCCAGCAGCCAGCTCTGGGGGGCGGGATCCTCCTACAATGAGCAGTTCTTC
NA	TRBJ1-4	NA	TRBV3-1	CASSQVEGRKEKLFF	TGTGCCAGCAGCCAAGTGGAGGGTAGAAAAGAAAAACTGTTTTTT
NA	TRBJ1-6	TRBD1	TRBV6-2/TRBV6-3	CASSSPSRTGGNSPLHF	TGTGCCAGCAGTTCTCCCTCGAGGACAGGAGGGAATTCACCCCTCCACTTT
many	TRBJ1-5	TRBD1	TRBV7-6	CASSGRTGPNQPQHF	TGTGCCAGCAGCGGCAGGACAGGGCCCAATCAGCCCCAGCATTTT
NA	TRBJ2-7	NA	TRBV7-6	CASSFNPVAYEQYF	TGTGCCAGCAGCTTTAACCCCGTAGCCTACGAGCAGTACTTC
many	TRBJ2-7	TRBD1	TRBV27	CASSPTGGAYEQYF	TGTGCCAGCAGCCCTACAGGGGGCGCTTACGAGCAGTACTTC
few	TRBJ2-1	NA	TRBV28	CASSPSLAAMSNEQFF	TGTGCCAGCAGCCCCAGCCTAGCAGCCATGAGCAATGAGCAGTTCTTC
few	TRBJ2-1	NA	TRBV28	CASSPSRSEQFF	TGTGCCAGCAGCCCCAGCCGTAGTGAGCAGTTCTTC
NA	TRBJ1-1	NA	TRBV18	CASSPSRGKTEAFF	TGTGCCAGCTCCCCCAGCAGGGGAAAAACTGAAGCTTTCTTT
NA	TRBJ2-3	NA	TRBV7-8	CASSLVLADTQYF	TGTGCCAGCAGCTTAGTTTTAGCAGATACGCAGTATTTT
many	TRBJ1-2	TRBD1	TRBV28	CASSYGTVYGYTF	TGTGCCAGCAGCTATGGGACAGTTTATGGCTACACCTTC
few	TRBJ2-1	TRBD1	TRBV20-1	CSAAGGRNEQFF	TGCAGTGCTGCAGGGGGCCGTAATGAGCAGTTCTTC
NA	TRBJ2-5	TRBD1	TRBV29-1	CSVEDRGTVRPTKETQYF	TGCAGCGTTGAAGATCGAGGGACAGTAAGACCTACCAAAGAGACCCAGTACTTC
few	TRBJ1-3	NA	TRBV5-5	CASSHRPNPVNTIYF	TGTGCCAGCAGCCACCGGCCCAACCCTGTAAACACCATATATTTT
NA	TRBJ2-1	NA	TRBV28	CASSFGQRSYNEQFF	TGTGCCAGCAGTTTCGGACAGCGCTCCTACAATGAGCAGTTCTTC
NA	TRBJ1-5	NA	TRBV13	CASSLSRDQPQHF	TGTGCCAGCAGCTTATCCCGCGATCAGCCCCAGCATTTT